This TCR beta chain was documented in a study of blood T cell repertoires in COVID-19. Study information: Both acute and convalescent COVID-19 samples were obtained from the United States, Italy and Spain. Sample material is recorded as cDNA or gDNA derived from T cells, B-cell-depleted T cells, or PBMCs.

CDR1 is SGHTA, CDR2 FQGNSA, per germline. J lost 5 bases, V lost 5 bases, and 8 bases had no gene match. The CDR3 is 15 amino acids. Study processing details: Reference gene primer amplification yielded estimated nucleated cell counts. Sequencing was performed with immunoSEQ multiplex PCR; in TCRdb, only in-frame clones are kept and a portion is missing. Clone size and the V and J calls come from that table; the DNA yielded D and trimming. In the table there are tens of thousands of clones, 85% to 95% of which are singletons. Sequencing was carried out using peripheral blood. J is TRBJ1-4 and V is TRBV7-2; 7 nucleotides align to TRBD1. The origin of this receptor is a human donor in a cohort sampled during active COVID-19. The CDR3 loop reads CASSPSRGRNEKLFF. The CDR3 coding sequence is TGTGCCAGCAGCCCGTCCAGGGGGAGGAATGAAAAACTGTTTTTT.